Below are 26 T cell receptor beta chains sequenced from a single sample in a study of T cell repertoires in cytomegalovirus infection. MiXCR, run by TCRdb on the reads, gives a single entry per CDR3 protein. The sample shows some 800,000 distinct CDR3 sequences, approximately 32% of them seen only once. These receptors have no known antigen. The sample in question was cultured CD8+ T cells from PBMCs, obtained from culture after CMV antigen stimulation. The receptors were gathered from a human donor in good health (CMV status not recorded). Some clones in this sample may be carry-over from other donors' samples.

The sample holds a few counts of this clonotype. Here the CDR3 DNA reads TGTGCCAGCGGCACTTCATTAGGAGGAAATGGCTACACCTTC. It is translated as CASGTSLGGNGYTF. The chain combines TRBV2 with TRBJ1-2; D is undetermined. This CDR3 comprises 14 residues. Germline V gene data show CDR1 as SNHLY and CDR2 as FYNNEI. Trimming took off 8 bases at V and 6 bases at J, with 19 bases between the two ends.

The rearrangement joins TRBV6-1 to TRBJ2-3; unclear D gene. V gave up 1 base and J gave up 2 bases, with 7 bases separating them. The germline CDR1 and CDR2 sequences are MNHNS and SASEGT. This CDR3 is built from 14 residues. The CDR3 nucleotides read TGTGCCAGCAGTGAAGTTCGGTTCACAGATACGCAGTATTTT. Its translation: CASSEVRFTDTQYF.

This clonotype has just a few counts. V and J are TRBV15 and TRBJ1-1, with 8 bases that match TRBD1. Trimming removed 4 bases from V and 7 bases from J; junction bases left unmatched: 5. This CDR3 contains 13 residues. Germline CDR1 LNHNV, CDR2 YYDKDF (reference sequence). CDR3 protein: CATSKDRVDEAFF. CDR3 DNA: TGTGCCACCAGCAAGGACAGGGTGGATGAAGCTTTCTTT.

The CDR3 DNA reads as TGCAGCGTTACTGGACAGGGGGACTATGGCTACACCTTC. It codes for CSVTGQGDYGYTF. V usage is TRBV29-1 and J usage is TRBJ1-2; 10 nucleotides match TRBD1. From germline, CDR1 is SQVTM and CDR2 ANQGSEA. There are 13 residues in the CDR3. Trimming cost V 5 bases and J 3 bases; bases outside gene matches: 3.

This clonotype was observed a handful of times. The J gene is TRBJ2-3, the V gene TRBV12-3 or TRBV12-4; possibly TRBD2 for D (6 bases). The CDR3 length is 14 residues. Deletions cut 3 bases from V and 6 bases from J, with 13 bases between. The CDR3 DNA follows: TGTGCCAGCAGTTTTGGGGACTCAGGGGATACGCAGTATTTT. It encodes CASSFGDSGDTQYF.

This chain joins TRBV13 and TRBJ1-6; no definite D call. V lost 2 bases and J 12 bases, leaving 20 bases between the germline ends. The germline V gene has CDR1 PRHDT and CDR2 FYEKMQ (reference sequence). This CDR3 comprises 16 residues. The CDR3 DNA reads TGTGCCAGCAGCTTAACTCGTCCTTCCGGAGTAGGACCCCTCCACTTT. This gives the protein CASSLTRPSGVGPLHF. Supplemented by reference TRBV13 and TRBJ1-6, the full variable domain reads AAGVIQSPRHLIKEKRETATLKCYPIPRHDTVYWYQQGPGQDPQFLISFYEKMQSDKGSIPDRFSAQQFSDYHSELNMSSLELGDSALYFCASSLTRPSGVGPLHFGNGTRLTVT.

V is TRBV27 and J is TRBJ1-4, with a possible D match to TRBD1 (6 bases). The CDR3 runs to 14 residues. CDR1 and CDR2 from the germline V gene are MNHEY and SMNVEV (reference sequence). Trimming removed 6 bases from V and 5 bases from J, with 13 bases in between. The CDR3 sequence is CASRLDRLNEKLFF. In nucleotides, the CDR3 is TGTGCCAGCAGGTTGGACAGACTAAATGAAAAACTGTTTTTT.

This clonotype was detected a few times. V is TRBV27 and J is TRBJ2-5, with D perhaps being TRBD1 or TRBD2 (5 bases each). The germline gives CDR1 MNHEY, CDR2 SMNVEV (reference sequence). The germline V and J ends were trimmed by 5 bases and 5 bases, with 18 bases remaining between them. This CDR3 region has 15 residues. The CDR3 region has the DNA TGTGCCAGCAGTCTCTACGCTCCGGGGCCCGAGACCCAGTACTTC. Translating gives CASSLYAPGPETQYF.

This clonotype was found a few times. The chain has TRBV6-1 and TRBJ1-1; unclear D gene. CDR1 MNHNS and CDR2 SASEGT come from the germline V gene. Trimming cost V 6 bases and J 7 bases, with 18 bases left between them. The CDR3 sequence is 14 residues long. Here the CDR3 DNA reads TGTGCCAGCAGCCCTAAGTCGCATAGCAATGAAGCTTTCTTT. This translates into CASSPKSHSNEAFF.

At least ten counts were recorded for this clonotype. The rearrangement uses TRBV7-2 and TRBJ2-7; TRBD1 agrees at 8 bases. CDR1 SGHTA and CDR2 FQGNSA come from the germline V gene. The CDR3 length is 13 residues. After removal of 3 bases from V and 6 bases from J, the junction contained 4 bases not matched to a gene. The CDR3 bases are TGTGCCAGCAGCTTCTCGGACAGGGCCGAGCAGTACGTC. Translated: CASSFSDRAEQYV.

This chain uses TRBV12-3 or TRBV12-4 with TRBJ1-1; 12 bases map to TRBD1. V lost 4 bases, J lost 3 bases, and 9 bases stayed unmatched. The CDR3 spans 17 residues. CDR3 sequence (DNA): TGTGCCAGCAGTTCCACCCGGGACAGGGGGCAGGACACTGAAGCTTTCTTT. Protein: CASSSTRDRGQDTEAFF.

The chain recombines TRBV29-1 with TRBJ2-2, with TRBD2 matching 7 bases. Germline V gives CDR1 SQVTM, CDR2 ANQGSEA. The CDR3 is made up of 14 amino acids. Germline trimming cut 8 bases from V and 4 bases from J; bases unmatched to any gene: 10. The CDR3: CSTDGEGSTGELFF. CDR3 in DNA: TGCAGCACCGACGGGGAGGGGAGCACCGGGGAGCTGTTTTTT.

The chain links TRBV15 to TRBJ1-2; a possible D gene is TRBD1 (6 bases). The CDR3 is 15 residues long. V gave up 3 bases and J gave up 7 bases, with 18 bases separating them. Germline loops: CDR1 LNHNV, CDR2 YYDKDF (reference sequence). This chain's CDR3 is CATSSADRTWGGYTF. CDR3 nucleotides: TGTGCCACCAGCAGCGCTGACAGGACCTGGGGTGGCTACACCTTC.

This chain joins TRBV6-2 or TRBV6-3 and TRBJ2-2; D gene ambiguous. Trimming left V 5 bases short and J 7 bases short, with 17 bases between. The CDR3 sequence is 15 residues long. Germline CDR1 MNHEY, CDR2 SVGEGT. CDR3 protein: CASSPDDPLNGELFF. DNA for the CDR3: TGTGCCAGCAGTCCGGACGACCCTCTCAACGGGGAGCTGTTTTTT.

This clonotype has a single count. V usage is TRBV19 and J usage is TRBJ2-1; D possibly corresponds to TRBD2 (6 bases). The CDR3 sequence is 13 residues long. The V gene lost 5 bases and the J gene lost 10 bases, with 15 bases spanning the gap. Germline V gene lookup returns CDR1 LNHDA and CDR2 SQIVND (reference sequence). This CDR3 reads CASSPYRRGEQFF. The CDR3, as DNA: TGTGCCAGTAGTCCCTACCGACGGGGGGAGCAGTTCTTC. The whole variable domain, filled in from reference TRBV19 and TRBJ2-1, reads DGGITQSPKYLFRKEGQNVTLSCEQNLNHDAMYWYRQDPGQGLRLIYYSQIVNDFQKGDIAEGYSVSREKKESFPLTVTSAQKNPTAFYLCASSPYRRGEQFFGPGTRLTVL.

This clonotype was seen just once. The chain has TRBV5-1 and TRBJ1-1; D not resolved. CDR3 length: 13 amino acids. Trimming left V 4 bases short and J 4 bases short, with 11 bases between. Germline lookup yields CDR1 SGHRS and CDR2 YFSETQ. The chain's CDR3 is CASSEWVGTEAFF. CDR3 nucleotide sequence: TGCGCCAGCAGCGAGTGGGTGGGCACTGAAGCTTTCTTT.

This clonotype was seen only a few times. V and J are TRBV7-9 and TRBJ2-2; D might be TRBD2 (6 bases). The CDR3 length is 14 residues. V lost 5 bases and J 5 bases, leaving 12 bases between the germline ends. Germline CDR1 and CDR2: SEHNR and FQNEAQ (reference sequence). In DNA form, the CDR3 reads TGTGCCAGCAGCGGCCTCCGGGAGACCGGGGAGCTGTTTTTT. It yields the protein CASSGLRETGELFF.

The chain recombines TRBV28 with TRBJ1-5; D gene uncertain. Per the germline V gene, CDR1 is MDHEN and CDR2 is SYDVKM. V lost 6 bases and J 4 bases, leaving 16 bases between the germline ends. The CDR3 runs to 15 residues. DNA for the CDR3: TGTGCCAGCAGATTAGATAAGGGTCTAAATCAGCCCCAGCATTTT. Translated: CASRLDKGLNQPQHF.

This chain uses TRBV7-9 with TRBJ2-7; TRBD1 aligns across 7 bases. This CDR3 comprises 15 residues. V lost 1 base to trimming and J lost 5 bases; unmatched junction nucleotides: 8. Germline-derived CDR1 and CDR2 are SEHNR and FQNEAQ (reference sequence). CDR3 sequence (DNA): TGTGCCAGCAGCTTAGTAGGGGGCCCGTTAGACGAGCAGTACTTC. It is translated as CASSLVGGPLDEQYF.

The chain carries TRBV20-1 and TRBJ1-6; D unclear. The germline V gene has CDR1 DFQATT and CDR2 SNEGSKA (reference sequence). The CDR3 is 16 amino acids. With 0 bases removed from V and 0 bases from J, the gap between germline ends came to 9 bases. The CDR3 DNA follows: TGCAGTGCTAGAGATAAAGGGAGCTCCTATAATTCACCCCTCCACTTT. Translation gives CSARDKGSSYNSPLHF.

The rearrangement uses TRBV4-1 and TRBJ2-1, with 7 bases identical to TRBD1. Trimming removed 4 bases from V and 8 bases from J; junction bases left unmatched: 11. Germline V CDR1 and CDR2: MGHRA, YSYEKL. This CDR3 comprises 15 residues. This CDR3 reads CASSLETGARDEQFF. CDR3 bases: TGCGCCAGCAGCCTTGAAACAGGGGCTAGGGATGAGCAGTTCTTC.

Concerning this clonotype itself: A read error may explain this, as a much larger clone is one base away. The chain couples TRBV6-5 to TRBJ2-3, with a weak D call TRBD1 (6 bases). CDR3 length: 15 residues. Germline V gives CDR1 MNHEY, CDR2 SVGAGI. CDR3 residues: CASSYSNRVTDAQYF. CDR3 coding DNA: TGTGCCAGCAGTTACTCTAACAGGGTCACAGATGCGCAGTATTTT.

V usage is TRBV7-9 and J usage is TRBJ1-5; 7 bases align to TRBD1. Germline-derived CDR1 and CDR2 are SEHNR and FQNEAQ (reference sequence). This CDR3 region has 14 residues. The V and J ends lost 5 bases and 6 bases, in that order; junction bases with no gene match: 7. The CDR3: CASSQTGSGQPQHF. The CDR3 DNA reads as TGTGCCAGCAGCCAGACAGGGTCGGGTCAGCCCCAGCATTTT.

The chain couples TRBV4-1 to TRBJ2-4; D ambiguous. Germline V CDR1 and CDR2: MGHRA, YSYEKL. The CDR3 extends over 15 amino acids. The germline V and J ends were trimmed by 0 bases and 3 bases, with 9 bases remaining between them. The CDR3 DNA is TGCGCCAGCAGCCAAGACGAAGGGTTCAAAAACATTCAGTACTTC. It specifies CASSQDEGFKNIQYF.

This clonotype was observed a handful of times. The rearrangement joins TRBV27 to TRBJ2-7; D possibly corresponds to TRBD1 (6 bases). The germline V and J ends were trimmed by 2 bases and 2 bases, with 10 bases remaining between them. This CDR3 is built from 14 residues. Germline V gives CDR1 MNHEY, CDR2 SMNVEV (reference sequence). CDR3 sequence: CASSLTGWTYEQYV. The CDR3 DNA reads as TGTGCCAGCAGTTTAACAGGGTGGACCTACGAGCAGTACGTC.

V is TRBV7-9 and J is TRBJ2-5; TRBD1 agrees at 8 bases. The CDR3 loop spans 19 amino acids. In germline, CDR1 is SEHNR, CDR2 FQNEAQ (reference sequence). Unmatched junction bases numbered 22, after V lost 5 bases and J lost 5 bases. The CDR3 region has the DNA TGTGCCAGCAGCGGGACCGGATACCGCGACAGGGGAAAGGAGGAGACCCAGTACTTC. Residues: CASSGTGYRDRGKEETQYF.